These 24 T cell receptor beta chains originate from one sample sequenced in a study of cytotoxic CD8 clonotypes in ibrutinib-treated CLL. The table came from immunoSEQ multiplex PCR; TCRdb's copy has only in-frame clones and leaves some out. Among about 35,000 clones, about two thirds were seen once, and the ten largest hold about a sixth. Sequenced here: PBMCs, sampled at disease progression, from a patient treated with ibrutinib. Receptor source: a human donor with chronic lymphocytic leukemia.

The gene calls are TRBV18 and TRBJ2-2, with TRBD2 as a possible D gene (6 bases). From germline, CDR1 is KGHSH and CDR2 LQKENI. CDR3 size: 15 residues. V dropped 6 bases and J dropped 4 bases, with 15 bases sitting between them. CDR3 residues: CASSPGTHRTGELFF. The CDR3 DNA sequence: TGTGCCAGCTCTCCCGGGACTCACCGCACCGGGGAGCTGTTTTTT.

The rearrangement uses TRBV7-9 and TRBJ1-1; weak D call: TRBD1 (5 bases). The CDR3 sequence is 15 residues long. The V and J ends lost 3 bases and 1 base respectively, with 12 bases between them. CDR1 is SEHNR, CDR2 FQNEAQ, per germline (reference sequence). The CDR3 nucleotides are TGTGCCAGCAGCTTTTTCGGGGGGAGGAACACTGAAGCTTTCTTT. As protein: CASSFFGGRNTEAFF.

The gene calls are TRBV5-6 and TRBJ1-2, with 11 bases that match TRBD1. Germline V gene sequence: CDR1 SGHDT, CDR2 YYEEEE. V was pared by 4 bases and J by 6 bases, with 14 bases of the junction left unmatched. The CDR3 consists of 17 residues. The CDR3: CASSPQYAGQGVDGYTF. For the CDR3, the DNA is TGTGCCAGCAGCCCTCAGTACGCGGGACAGGGGGTAGATGGCTACACCTTC.

A single count supports this clone. The chain combines TRBV11-2 with TRBJ2-7; D not resolved. Germline values: CDR1 SGHAT, CDR2 FQNNGV. With 0 bases removed from V and 1 base from J, the gap between germline ends came to 16 bases. CDR3 length: 17 residues. CDR3 sequence reads: CASSLDPPDSLSYEQYF. The DNA of the CDR3 is TGTGCCAGCAGCTTAGATCCCCCTGATTCACTATCCTACGAGCAGTACTTC. The complete variable domain, with remaining parts taken from reference TRBV11-2 and TRBJ2-7, reads EAGVAQSPRYKIIEKRQSVAFWCNPISGHATLYWYQQILGQGPKLLIQFQNNGVVDDSQLPKDRFSAERLKGVDSTLKIQPAKLEDSAVYLCASSLDPPDSLSYEQYFGPGTRLTVT.

This clone was observed many times. CDR3 loop: CSVGLAHEQYF. The CDR3 DNA reads as TGCAGCGTTGGCCTGGCCCACGAGCAGTACTTC. The chain joins TRBV29-1 to TRBJ2-7, with unresolved D. The CDR3 sequence is 11 residues long. Germline CDR1 SQVTM, CDR2 ANQGSEA. Trimming stripped 4 bases from V and 5 bases from J, with 9 bases between.

This clone has just a few counts. The rearrangement joins TRBV19 to TRBJ1-2; D perhaps matches TRBD1 (5 bases). Looked up from germline, CDR1 is LNHDA and CDR2 is SQIVND (reference sequence). V was cut by 6 bases and J by 2 bases, with 7 bases left in between. The CDR3 runs 12 residues. CDR3 DNA: TGTGCCAGTAGCCCAGGGAACTATGGCTACACCTTC. Its translation is CASSPGNYGYTF. Filled out from reference TRBV19 and TRBJ1-2, the complete variable domain reads DGGITQSPKYLFRKEGQNVTLSCEQNLNHDAMYWYRQDPGQGLRLIYYSQIVNDFQKGDIAEGYSVSREKKESFPLTVTSAQKNPTAFYLCASSPGNYGYTFGSGTRLTVV.

V gene TRBV2 combines with J gene TRBJ2-5; the D is unclear. In germline, CDR1 is SNHLY, CDR2 FYNNEI. Trimming left V 6 bases short and J 0 bases short, with 14 bases between. This CDR3 contains 15 residues. The CDR3 sequence: CASRVYGQYQETQYF. The CDR3 DNA sequence: TGTGCCAGCAGGGTATACGGTCAGTACCAAGAGACCCAGTACTTC. Combining the CDR3 with reference TRBV2 and TRBJ2-5 gives the whole variable domain EPEVTQTPSHQVTQMGQEVILRCVPISNHLYFYWYRQILGQKVEFLVSFYNNEISEKSEIFDDQFSVERPDGSNFTLKIRSTKLEDSAMYFCASRVYGQYQETQYFGPGTRLLVL.

This clone has only one observation. J is TRBJ1-1 and V is TRBV18; no clear D gene. The CDR3 contains 13 residues. Trimming pared 2 bases from V and 1 base from J, leaving 5 bases between. Germline CDR1 KGHSH, CDR2 LQKENI. The CDR3 loop reads CASSPGWNTEAFF. The DNA of the CDR3 is TGTGCCAGCTCACCAGGGTGGAACACTGAAGCTTTCTTT.

The V and J genes are TRBV28 and TRBJ2-2; TRBD1 aligns across 9 bases. The V segment lost 6 bases and the J segment 8 bases; nucleotides outside the gene matches: 10. Germline V CDR1 and CDR2: MDHEN, SYDVKM. CDR3 length equals 15 residues. The DNA for the CDR3 is TGTGCCAGCAGCCGGCCCCGGACAGGGGTGGGGGAGCTGTTTTTT. This gives the protein CASSRPRTGVGELFF.

This sequence joins TRBV7-9 and TRBJ1-2; D gene uncertain. Trimming shortened V by 5 bases and J by 4 bases, and 11 bases separated the two germline ends. The CDR3 extends over 13 amino acids. Germline CDR1 and CDR2: SEHNR and FQNEAQ (reference sequence). CDR3 region: CASSLDAGYGYTF. The CDR3 DNA reads as TGTGCCAGCAGCCTGGACGCAGGCTATGGCTACACCTTC.

The chain recombines TRBV7-8 with TRBJ2-7; D is unclear. V lost 5 bases to trimming and J lost 3 bases, with 11 bases between them. Germline V gives CDR1 SGHVS, CDR2 FQNEAQ. The CDR3 has 13 amino acids. The CDR3 is CASSPRWGYEQYF. The CDR3 DNA follows: TGTGCCAGCAGCCCCCGGTGGGGCTACGAGCAGTACTTC.

The chain couples TRBV9 to TRBJ1-4; 10 nucleotides agree with TRBD1. The CDR3 runs to 16 residues. V lost 0 bases to trimming and J lost 5 bases; unmatched junction nucleotides: 4. Germline V gene lookup returns CDR1 SGDLS and CDR2 YYNGEE. CDR3 bases: TGTGCCAGCAGCGTAGCTTTGGGACAGGGGAATGAAAAACTGTTTTTT. It specifies CASSVALGQGNEKLFF.

This rearrangement joins TRBV7-9 to TRBJ2-3; TRBD1 is a possible D gene (6 bases). The V end lost 1 base, the J end lost 0 bases, and 20 bases lay between the germline ends. The CDR3 is 19 residues long. Germline CDR1 and CDR2: SEHNR and FQNEAQ (reference sequence). DNA for the CDR3: TGTGCCAGCAGCTTAGGGACAGAAGTCTCAACGATGAGCACAGATACGCAGTATTTT. Protein product: CASSLGTEVSTMSTDTQYF.

CDR3 amino acids: CTSSGQAESTDTQYF. CDR3 DNA: TGCACCAGCAGCGGCCAAGCGGAGAGCACAGATACGCAGTATTTT. This sequence joins TRBV1 and TRBJ2-3; TRBD2, the table's D call, was not compared with the DNA. TRBV1 corresponds to a pseudogene. The CDR3 has 15 residues.

V is TRBV7-9 and J is TRBJ1-4, with TRBD1 matching over 7 bases. Trimming cost V 5 bases and J 8 bases; bases outside gene matches: 14. The germline CDR1 and CDR2 sequences are SEHNR and FQNEAQ (reference sequence). The CDR3 consists of 16 residues. In DNA, the CDR3 is TGTGCCAGCAGCCCGCCGACCGGGACAGCGGGGGAAAAACTGTTTTTT. Protein: CASSPPTGTAGEKLFF.

The chain uses TRBV19 and TRBJ1-3, with TRBD1 identical over 9 bases. The trim removed 4 bases at V and 2 bases at J, leaving 3 bases unmatched. Germline V gene data show CDR1 as LNHDA and CDR2 as SQIVND (reference sequence). The CDR3 runs 15 residues. The CDR3 loop reads CASSTGTGPGNTIYF. The DNA for the CDR3 is TGTGCCAGTAGTACCGGGACAGGGCCTGGAAACACCATATATTTT.

The genes are TRBV7-6 and TRBJ1-3; the match to TRBD1 covers 8 bases. Per germline, CDR1 SGHVS and CDR2 FNYEAQ. V was pared by 5 bases and J by 0 bases, with 6 bases of the junction left unmatched. CDR3 size: 16 residues. DNA for the CDR3: TGTGCCAGCAGCCCTCGGACAGGGCCCTCTGGAAACACCATATATTTT. It translates to CASSPRTGPSGNTIYF. The full variable domain, completed using reference TRBV7-6 and TRBJ1-3, is GAGVSQSPRYKVTKRGQDVALRCDPISGHVSLYWYRQALGQGPEFLTYFNYEAQQDKSGLPNDRFSAERPEGSISTLTIQRTEQRDSAMYRCASSPRTGPSGNTIYFGEGSWLTVV.

The chain employs TRBV6-1 and TRBJ2-3, with 15 bases lining up with TRBD2. This CDR3 is 15 amino acids long. The ends lost 7 bases at V and 5 bases at J; junction bases unmatched: 4. Looked up from germline, CDR1 is MNHNS and CDR2 is SASEGT. The CDR3 sequence: CASTEGLAGGDTQYF. The CDR3 coding sequence is TGTGCCAGCACCGAGGGACTAGCGGGGGGAGATACGCAGTATTTT.

The chain joins TRBV5-4 to TRBJ1-2; 9 nucleotides agree with TRBD1. V lost 2 bases to trimming and J lost 3 bases; unmatched junction nucleotides: 5. From germline, CDR1 is SGHNT and CDR2 YYREEE (reference sequence). The CDR3 is 15 residues long. The CDR3 region has the DNA TGTGCCAGCAGCTTACCGGGACAGGGTGACTATGGCTACACCTTC. The encoded protein is CASSLPGQGDYGYTF.

V is TRBV7-2 and J is TRBJ2-3; 7 bases match TRBD2. CDR3 size: 14 residues. The germline V gene has CDR1 SGHTA and CDR2 FQGNSA. Losses at the gene ends were 5 bases for V and 5 bases for J; bases not matched to a gene: 7. As DNA, the CDR3 is TGTGCCAGCAGCCGACGGGGGAGGGGAGATACGCAGTATTTT. Translation gives CASSRRGRGDTQYF.

CDR3 in amino acids: CASSLPGNTIYF. The CDR3 nucleotides are TGTGCCAGCAGCCTGCCTGGAAACACCATATATTTT. The rearrangement joins TRBV7-9 to TRBJ1-3, with no clear D. The germline gives CDR1 SEHNR, CDR2 FQNEAQ (reference sequence). Deletions cut 5 bases from V and 2 bases from J, with 4 bases between. The CDR3 sequence is 12 residues long.

CDR3 in amino acids: CASSVEGGETQYF. For the CDR3, the DNA is TGTGCCAGCAGCGTAGAAGGGGGGGAGACCCAGTACTTC. V gene TRBV9 combines with J gene TRBJ2-5, with D possibly being TRBD1 or TRBD2 (6 bases each). The CDR3 is 13 amino acids. V was pared by 0 bases and J by 5 bases, with 8 bases between. Germline CDR1 is SGDLS and CDR2 is YYNGEE.

The chain combines TRBV15 with TRBJ1-1; perhaps TRBD1 as D (5 bases). The V end lost 3 bases, the J end lost 6 bases, and 17 bases lay between the germline ends. CDR3 size: 15 residues. Germline CDR1 and CDR2: LNHNV and YYDKDF (reference sequence). CDR3: CATSRNPVGVAEAFF. DNA for the CDR3: TGTGCCACCAGCAGGAACCCCGTGGGGGTGGCTGAAGCTTTCTTT.

The CDR3 loop reads CSVEPGTGTDTQYF. CDR3 nucleotides: TGCAGCGTAGAACCCGGGACAGGGACAGATACGCAGTATTTT. The chain carries TRBV29-1 and TRBJ2-3, with TRBD1 matching over 9 bases. CDR1 is SQVTM, CDR2 ANQGSEA, per germline. The CDR3 totals 14 residues. With V trimmed by 6 bases and J by 3 bases, 7 bases remained unmatched.